The 16 T cell receptor beta chains reported below all come from one sample, sequenced in a study of beta chain features in type 1 diabetes. Every bit of the isolated RNA underwent reverse transcription, so sequencing read expressed TCRB transcripts. Produced via immunoSEQ multiplex PCR; TCRdb's table is partial and in-frame only. Of some 500,000 clones in the sample, approximately 10% were seen once. Sequences were obtained from naive CD4+ T cells from blood. These receptors all stem from a woman aged 18-35 years in good health.

This chain uses TRBV5-4 with TRBJ1-4, with D unclear. Trimming took off 2 bases at V and 0 bases at J, with 5 bases between the two ends. The germline V gene has CDR1 SGHNT and CDR2 YYREEE (reference sequence). CDR3 size: 14 residues. Written as DNA, the CDR3 is TGTGCCAGCAGCTTAGATGCAACTAATGAAAAACTGTTTTTT. Protein: CASSLDATNEKLFF.

The chain links TRBV7-2 to TRBJ2-7; no firm D call. The CDR3 has 14 amino acids. The ends were cut back, 5 bases at V and 12 bases at J, with 23 bases in the middle. The germline V gene encodes CDR1 SGHTA and CDR2 FQGNSA. CDR3 sequence (DNA): TGTGCCAGCAGCCCCCAAAAGTCAGTGATGGGATGGTACTTC. Its translation is CASSPQKSVMGWYF.

There are a few counts of this clone. The V call is TRBV15, the J call TRBJ2-3; 9 bases are a match to TRBD1. CDR1 and CDR2 (germline): LNHNV, YYDKDF (reference sequence). J lost 4 bases, V lost 2 bases, and 7 bases had no gene match. This CDR3 comprises 16 residues. The CDR3 coding sequence is TGTGCCACCAGCAGAACTGGGACAGGGCTTGCAGATACGCAGTATTTT. This codes for CATSRTGTGLADTQYF.

This clone was observed a handful of times. The rearrangement links TRBV5-4 to TRBJ2-3, with TRBD1 matching 9 bases. Germline CDR1 reads SGHNT; CDR2 reads YYREEE (reference sequence). V was clipped by 2 bases and J by 4 bases; unmatched bases: 8. There are 16 residues in the CDR3. The CDR3: CASSLPGTGKADTQYF. In DNA form, the CDR3 reads TGTGCCAGCAGCTTACCTGGGACAGGGAAAGCAGATACGCAGTATTTT. Combining the CDR3 with reference TRBV5-4 and TRBJ2-3 gives the whole variable domain ETGVTQSPTHLIKTRGQQVTLRCSSQSGHNTVSWYQQALGQGPQFIFQYYREEENGRGNFPPRFSGLQFPNYSSELNVNALELDDSALYLCASSLPGTGKADTQYFGPGTRLTVL.

The V and J genes are TRBV28 and TRBJ2-1; D tentatively fits TRBD1 or TRBD2 (6 bases each). Germline loops: CDR1 MDHEN, CDR2 SYDVKM. This CDR3 region has 15 residues. Trimming removed 6 bases from V and 7 bases from J, with 19 bases in between. In nucleotides, the CDR3 is TGTGCCAGCAGCCCCCTCCGAAGGGGGAGGAATGAGCAGTTCTTC. This codes for CASSPLRRGRNEQFF.

This clone turned up a few times. The chain joins TRBV9 to TRBJ1-1, with TRBD1 as a possible D gene (5 bases). The CDR3 is made up of 15 amino acids. The germline V gene has CDR1 SGDLS and CDR2 YYNGEE. V lost 4 bases and J 4 bases, leaving 17 bases between the germline ends. Written as DNA, the CDR3 is TGTGCCAGCAGCCCATGGGGGGGTTCGGGCACTGAAGCTTTCTTT. It yields the protein CASSPWGGSGTEAFF.

V gene TRBV15 combines with J gene TRBJ2-7; D is unresolved. This CDR3 has 15 amino acids. The V end was cut by 0 bases, the J end by 5 bases, with 14 bases between. CDR1 LNHNV and CDR2 YYDKDF come from the germline V gene (reference sequence). CDR3 DNA sequence: TGTGCCACCAGCAGAGATCAACGTAGAATTAACGAGCAGTACGTC. This encodes CATSRDQRRINEQYV.

This clone came up once. The DNA for the CDR3 is TGTGCCAGCAGTGAATCCAGGGTAGATACGCAGTATTTT. Its translation: CASSESRVDTQYF. This chain uses TRBV2 with TRBJ2-3; D might be TRBD1 (5 bases). The CDR3 sequence is 13 residues long. V lost 2 bases to trimming and J lost 5 bases, with 8 bases between them. The germline V gene has CDR1 SNHLY and CDR2 FYNNEI.

This clone occurred a few times. The chain couples TRBV13 to TRBJ2-5; D is ambiguous. The CDR3 sequence is 14 residues long. Trimming left V 3 bases short and J 4 bases short, with 12 bases between. Germline CDR1 and CDR2: PRHDT and FYEKMQ (reference sequence). The CDR3 bases are TGTGCCAGCAGCTTGTACGGCCGCAGAGAGACCCAGTACTTC. It codes for CASSLYGRRETQYF.

This clone was seen a handful of times. Different DNA sequences within this sample yield the same CDR3. The V call is TRBV10-3, the J call TRBJ1-2; TRBD1 is a possible D gene (6 bases). CDR3 size: 12 residues. The V gene lost 6 bases and the J gene lost 3 bases, with 8 bases spanning the gap. CDR1 is ENHRY, CDR2 SYGVKD, per germline. DNA for the CDR3: TGTGCCATCAGCAGGGGCGACTATGGCTACACCTTC. Residues: CAISRGDYGYTF.

This clone was seen more than once but under ten times. The chain recombines TRBV14 with TRBJ1-1, with D hard to call. The CDR3 is made up of 15 amino acids. Germline V lookup: CDR1 SGHDN, CDR2 FVKESK. V lost 3 bases, J lost 8 bases, and 19 bases lay in between. The CDR3 protein is CASSHLGPSRSEAFF. Written as DNA, the CDR3 is TGTGCCAGCAGCCACTTAGGACCCAGCAGAAGCGAAGCTTTCTTT. The full variable domain, rest sourced from reference TRBV14 and TRBJ1-1, is EAGVTQFPSHSVIEKGQTVTLRCDPISGHDNLYWYRRVMGKEIKFLLHFVKESKQDESGMPNNRFLAERTGGTYSTLKVQPAELEDSGVYFCASSHLGPSRSEAFFGQGTRLTVV.

This clone was observed a few times. This chain links TRBV9 with TRBJ2-1; 11 positions agree with TRBD2. Germline assignment: CDR1 SGDLS and CDR2 YYNGEE. The CDR3 sequence is 18 residues long. The V gene end was trimmed by 0 bases and the J gene end by 6 bases; junction bases not matched to a gene: 11. Here the CDR3 DNA reads TGTGCCAGCAGCGTAGGAATAGCGGGAGGGCCCAACCCCAATGAGCAGTTCTTC. This sequence encodes CASSVGIAGGPNPNEQFF.

The table lists this clone with a few counts. The CDR3 reads CASRRLSSYEQYF. CDR3 nucleotide sequence: TGTGCCAGCAGGAGACTAAGCTCCTACGAGCAGTACTTC. V gene TRBV27 combines with J gene TRBJ2-7, with D possibly being TRBD2 (5 bases). This CDR3 comprises 13 residues. CDR1 and CDR2 from the germline V gene are MNHEY and SMNVEV (reference sequence). V lost 6 bases, J lost 0 bases, and 9 bases lay in between.

This clone has a handful of counts. V gene TRBV28 combines with J gene TRBJ2-7; the match to TRBD1 covers 10 bases. The CDR3 is made up of 14 amino acids. The trim removed 5 bases at V and 4 bases at J, leaving 5 bases unmatched. Germline assignment: CDR1 MDHEN and CDR2 SYDVKM. CDR3 DNA: TGTGCCAGCAGTCTCCCGGGACAGGGGTACGAGCAGTACGTC. Its protein product is CASSLPGQGYEQYV.

The rearrangement links TRBV6-5 to TRBJ2-7; TRBD1 aligns across 9 bases. Unmatched junction bases numbered 11, after V lost 6 bases and J lost 5 bases. The CDR3 totals 15 residues. CDR1 MNHEY and CDR2 SVGAGI come from the germline V gene. The CDR3 DNA reads TGTGCCAGCAGGGATATGGGGACAGGGAAGGACGAGCAGTACTTC. It is translated as CASRDMGTGKDEQYF.

This clone was detected a few times. The chain has TRBV28 and TRBJ1-1; D unresolved. CDR1 and CDR2 (germline): MDHEN, SYDVKM. The ends were cut back, 6 bases at V and 5 bases at J, with 16 bases in the middle. The CDR3 loop spans 14 amino acids. The CDR3 loop reads CASRPFQLETEAFF. The CDR3 bases are TGTGCCAGCAGGCCATTCCAGTTGGAGACTGAAGCTTTCTTT.